This T cell receptor beta chain comes out of a study of cytomegalovirus exposure and HLA in healthy donors. The wider study: Per a later analysis, the roughly 640 first-cohort and more than 100 validation repertoires shared one platform. General study findings and limits: According to a later analysis, TCR clusters from the first cohort tended to co-occur in the roughly 110 validation repertoires. Many donors carried some public TCRs, although rarity characterized most TCR sequences. As confirmed in vitro, three CMV-associated chains were specific for CMV antigens.

Trimming pared 1 base from V and 4 bases from J, leaving 16 bases between. The germline CDR1 and CDR2 sequences are SEHNR and FQNEAQ (reference sequence). The CDR3 covers 17 residues. Assay: immunoSEQ multiplex PCR; the TCRdb copy retains only in-frame clones and omits some. The table records approximately 82,000 clones, 85% to 95% of them present only once. To note about this clone: Its antigen remains unknown.

This chain joins TRBV7-9 and TRBJ2-2, with TRBD2 as a possible D gene (5 bases). The source of this sequence is a woman aged 18-35 years in good health and CMV-seronegative. The specimen sequenced was PBMCs. The CDR3 DNA sequence: TGTGCCAGCAGCTTAGGGCGGGCGACCCAGACCACCGGGGAGCTGTTTTTT. Its translation is CASSLGRATQTTGELFF.